This is a list of T cell receptor beta chains from one sample in a study of shared clonotypes between healthy human individuals. Sequenced by immunoSEQ multiplex PCR; TCRdb stores in-frame clones only, minus some. In the table there are approximately 2,000,000 clones, roughly 92% of which are singletons. What was sequenced was naive CD4+ T cells from PBMCs. These receptors all stem from a man younger than 35 in good health. Some clones in this sample may be carry-over from other donors' samples. Both conserved end residues are part of each CDR3. A D gene is named only where the DNA matches it firmly. Clone size is shown for a subset of rows, as once, few, many or a class of expanded clone.

D gene,clone size,V gene,J gene,CDR3 protein,CDR3 DNA
TRBD1,once,TRBV18,TRBJ2-3,CASSPRGQVNTDTQYF,TGTGCCAGCTCACCTCGGGGACAGGTGAATACAGATACGCAGTATTTT
TRBD2,once,TRBV9,TRBJ2-2,CASSLHGEGTGELFF,TGTGCCAGCAGCTTACACGGGGAGGGCACCGGGGAGCTGTTTTTT
-,-,TRBV19,TRBJ1-5,CASKKGVGSNQPQHF,TGTGCCAGTAAAAAGGGCGTCGGAAGCAATCAGCCCCAGCATTTT
-,-,TRBV30,TRBJ2-7,CAWSVENEQYF,TGTGCCTGGAGTGTAGAAAACGAGCAGTACTTC
TRBD2,-,TRBV5-1,TRBJ2-5,CASSLDPGLAETQYF,TGCGCCAGCAGCTTGGACCCGGGACTAGCCGAGACCCAGTACTTC
-,-,TRBV5-1,TRBJ2-1,CASSFNIGNEQFF,TGCGCCAGCAGCTTCAACATCGGCAATGAGCAGTTCTTC
-,few,TRBV19,TRBJ2-1,CASTLEGEQFF,TGTGCCAGTACACTGGAGGGTGAGCAGTTCTTC
-,-,TRBV4-3,TRBJ1-2,CASSSDRLNSGGYTF,TGCGCCAGCAGCTCGGACAGACTGAACTCAGGTGGCTACACCTTC
TRBD1,-,TRBV7-3,TRBJ2-2,CASSLKTGLDTGELFF,TGTGCCAGCAGCTTAAAGACAGGGCTGGACACCGGGGAGCTGTTTTTT
TRBD1,-,TRBV19,TRBJ1-3,CASFDRGRLSGNTIYF,TGTGCCAGTTTTGACAGGGGCCGGCTCTCTGGAAACACCATATATTTT
TRBD1,-,TRBV6-5,TRBJ2-7,CASSWDRVLGRQYF,TGTGCCAGCAGCTGGGACAGGGTATTAGGTAGGCAGTACTTC
-,-,TRBV18,TRBJ1-3,CASSQNIQDGFSGNTIYF,TGTGCCAGCTCACAAAACATCCAGGACGGATTCTCTGGAAACACCATATATTTT
-,-,TRBV27,TRBJ1-5,CASSRFGDGQPQHF,TGTGCCAGCAGCCGTTTTGGGGATGGCCAGCCCCAGCATTTT
-,-,TRBV2,TRBJ1-1,CASSEVGYGGTEAFF,TGTGCCAGCAGTGAAGTAGGGTACGGTGGGACTGAAGCTTTCTTT
TRBD2,-,TRBV27,TRBJ2-1,CASSRGLARFGEQFF,TGTGCCAGCAGTCGCGGACTAGCGCGTTTCGGTGAGCAGTTCTTC
TRBD2,-,TRBV30,TRBJ2-1,CAWSSRLAEAYNEQFF,TGTGCCTGGAGTTCGCGTCTAGCGGAGGCCTACAATGAGCAGTTCTTC
TRBD1,-,TRBV9,TRBJ2-5,CASSVVGTGVETQYF,TGTGCCAGCAGCGTAGTAGGGACAGGGGTTGAGACCCAGTACTTC
-,few,TRBV5-5,TRBJ2-7,CASSLERTGGVYYEQYF,TGTGCCAGCAGCTTGGAACGGACAGGAGGGGTATACTACGAGCAGTACTTC
TRBD1,-,TRBV4-1,TRBJ2-3,CASSHPRQGSTDTQYF,TGCGCCAGCAGCCACCCCCGACAGGGCAGCACAGATACGCAGTATTTT
-,-,TRBV15,TRBJ2-7,CATRARGGTYEQYF,TGTGCCACCAGAGCACGGGGCGGGACCTACGAGCAGTACTTC
-,-,TRBV10-1,TRBJ2-4,CASALGEDLAKNIQYF,TGCGCCAGCGCCCTCGGGGAGGACCTAGCCAAAAACATTCAGTACTTC
-,-,TRBV11-2,TRBJ2-3,CASSLVPTRREADTQYF,TGTGCCAGCAGCTTAGTACCCACGCGGAGGGAGGCAGATACGCAGTATTTT
-,-,TRBV7-3,TRBJ2-5,CASSSGGTGTQYF,TGTGCCAGCAGCTCCGGGGGGACAGGGACCCAGTACTTC
TRBD2,-,TRBV4-1,TRBJ2-1,CASSHQLAGSYNEQFF,TGCGCCAGCAGCCACCAACTAGCGGGATCCTACAATGAGCAGTTCTTC
-,-,TRBV2,TRBJ2-5,CASLGGGQETQYF,TGTGCCAGCTTGGGGGGCGGACAAGAGACCCAGTACTTC
-,-,TRBV30,TRBJ2-2,CAWSERTNTGELFF,TGTGCCTGGAGTGAAAGAACGAACACCGGGGAGCTGTTTTTT
-,-,TRBV20-1,TRBJ2-1,CSADRVEQFF,TGCAGTGCAGACCGGGTAGAGCAGTTCTTC
TRBD2,-,TRBV28,TRBJ2-7,CASRLAGGSSYEQYF,TGTGCCAGCAGACTAGCGGGAGGGAGCTCCTACGAGCAGTACTTC
-,few,TRBV14,TRBJ1-5,CASSQKWNQPQHF,TGTGCCAGCAGCCAAAAGTGGAATCAGCCCCAGCATTTT
TRBD1,-,TRBV28,TRBJ2-2,CASSQRQGARELFF,TGTGCCAGCAGCCAGCGACAGGGGGCTAGGGAGCTGTTTTTT
-,-,TRBV10-3,TRBJ1-2,CAISESQSIVGGYTF,TGTGCCATCAGTGAGAGTCAGTCAATTGTGGGTGGCTACACCTTC
TRBD2,-,TRBV10-2,TRBJ2-2,CASSSVPGLAGDTGELFF,TGCGCCAGCAGCTCTGTCCCCGGACTAGCGGGGGACACCGGGGAGCTGTTTTTT
-,-,TRBV28,TRBJ1-5,CASSSSIRPQHF,TGTGCCAGCAGTTCCTCCATTCGGCCCCAGCATTTT
-,-,TRBV29-1,TRBJ2-7,CSAGTTGTYEQYF,TGCAGCGCGGGGACCACAGGGACCTACGAGCAGTACTTC
TRBD2,-,TRBV18,TRBJ2-3,CASSPPKTSGSGDTQYF,TGTGCCAGCTCACCACCTAAGACTAGCGGGAGTGGTGATACGCAGTATTTT
-,-,TRBV30,TRBJ1-1,CAWSLLPNTEAFF,TGTGCCTGGAGTCTCCTCCCGAACACTGAAGCTTTCTTT
-,-,TRBV18,TRBJ1-5,CASSPLGHDNQPQHF,TGTGCCAGCTCACCTCTCGGACACGACAATCAGCCCCAGCATTTT
-,-,TRBV28,TRBJ1-2,CASTVAGGANYGYTF,TGTGCCAGCACTGTGGCAGGTGGAGCTAACTATGGCTACACCTTC
TRBD1,-,TRBV28,TRBJ1-5,CASTTGDRDNQPQHF,TGTGCCAGCACCACGGGGGACAGGGATAATCAGCCCCAGCATTTT
-,-,TRBV6-5,TRBJ1-2,CASWQGSGGYTF,TGTGCCAGCTGGCAGGGCTCCGGAGGCTACACCTTC
TRBD1,-,TRBV7-8,TRBJ1-5,CASSLGRTGKRNQPQHF,TGTGCCAGCAGCTTAGGCCGGACAGGGAAGAGGAATCAGCCCCAGCATTTT
-,-,TRBV6-5,TRBJ1-1,CVSSKQQSEAFF,TGTGTCAGCAGTAAACAACAGAGTGAAGCTTTCTTT
-,-,TRBV9,TRBJ1-2,CASSVGRYSNYGYTF,TGTGCCAGCAGCGTAGGAAGGTACAGCAACTATGGCTACACCTTC
-,-,TRBV27,TRBJ2-1,CASREGTTPTNEQFF,TGTGCCAGCAGGGAAGGGACGACCCCCACCAATGAGCAGTTCTTC
-,-,TRBV4-1,TRBJ2-2,CASSQRGELFF,TGCGCCAGCAGCCAACGAGGGGAGCTGTTTTTT
-,-,TRBV7-2,TRBJ1-5,CASSLDYSRSNQPQHF,TGTGCCAGCAGCTTAGATTACAGTAGGAGCAATCAGCCCCAGCATTTT
TRBD2,-,TRBV9,TRBJ2-7,CASSATSGTSGIEQYF,TGTGCCAGCAGCGCCACCTCCGGGACTAGCGGCATCGAGCAGTACTTC
-,-,TRBV19,TRBJ2-1,CASSIDSPYNEQFF,TGTGCCAGTAGTATAGACAGTCCTTACAATGAGCAGTTCTTC
-,-,TRBV5-1,TRBJ2-2,CASRTGTPGELFF,TGCGCCAGCAGGACAGGAACCCCCGGGGAGCTGTTTTTT
-,few,TRBV5-1,TRBJ1-2,CASSPGGGRDYGYTF,TGCGCCAGCAGCCCTGGTGGGGGACGGGACTATGGCTACACCTTC